The rows below give T cell receptor beta chains drawn from one sample of a study of blood T cell repertoires in COVID-19. Assay: immunoSEQ multiplex PCR; the TCRdb copy retains only in-frame clones and omits some. The repertoire consists of 350,000 to 450,000 clones, with roughly 90% occurring once and the leading ten covering around 1.2%. The sample consisted of peripheral blood. Every receptor here comes from a man aged 35 to 55 with acute or convalescent COVID-19. The CDR3 runs from the conserved cysteine through the conserved F or W. The D gene is left open where the match is weak. Size is stated for part of the rows, as once, few or many counts, or as a class when the clone is expanded.

>NA|16|TRBD2|TRBV6-4|TRBJ2-5
TGTGCCAGCAGGTACCTGGGTAGCGGGAGTGAAGAGACCCAGTACTTC
CASRYLGSGSEETQYF
>NA|12|NA|TRBV18|TRBJ1-2
TGTGCCAGCTCACCAGGGGGGGATGGCTACACCTTC
CASSPGGDGYTF
>once|15|NA|TRBV10-3|TRBJ1-1
TGTGCCATCAGTGAGTCGCTAGAATTGAACACTGAAGCTTTCTTT
CAISESLELNTEAFF
>NA|12|NA|TRBV7-9|TRBJ2-1
TGTGCCAGCAGCTCCCTAGGACAGGAGCAGTTCTTC
CASSSLGQEQFF
>few|14|NA|TRBV9|TRBJ1-1
TGTGCCAGCAGCGTATCTCCTTGGACAGCTGAAGCTTTCTTT
CASSVSPWTAEAFF
>NA|14|NA|TRBV6-2/TRBV6-3|TRBJ1-2
TGTGCCAGCAGTTACCGGCAGGGAACGGGCGGCTACACCTTC
CASSYRQGTGGYTF
>NA|16|NA|TRBV18|TRBJ1-3
TGTGCCAGCTCACCACCGGGAGGGGGAGATGGAAACACCATATATTTT
CASSPPGGGDGNTIYF
>NA|14|NA|TRBV3-1/TRBV3-2|TRBJ1-1
TGTGCCAGCAGCCGAACAGGTGGGGACACTGAAGCTTTCTTT
CASSRTGGDTEAFF
>NA|14|TRBD1|TRBV10-3|TRBJ2-1
TGTGCCATCAGAGACAGGGTTTCCTACAATGAGCAGTTCTTC
CAIRDRVSYNEQFF
>NA|15|NA|TRBV5-1|TRBJ2-3
TGCGCCAGCAGCTTACTAGGCCCTTACCCCGATACGCAGTATTTT
CASSLLGPYPDTQYF
>NA|12|NA|TRBV19|TRBJ1-1
TGTGCCAGTAGGAGCGGGGGCACTGAAGCTTTCTTT
CASRSGGTEAFF
>once|14|NA|TRBV6-6|TRBJ1-5
TGTGCCAGCAGTTCGACAGGCCCCAATCAGCCCCAGCATTTT
CASSSTGPNQPQHF
>NA|15|TRBD1|TRBV9|TRBJ1-1
TGTGCCAGCAGCGCAGGGACAGGGTGGGGCACTGAAGCTTTCTTT
CASSAGTGWGTEAFF
>NA|14|TRBD1|TRBV6-4|TRBJ2-1
TGTGCCAGCAGTGACTCGGGACAGGACAATGAGCAGTTCTTC
CASSDSGQDNEQFF
>few|12|NA|TRBV3-1/TRBV3-2|TRBJ1-2
TGTGCCAGCAGCCAAGCTAGTAGGGGCTACACCTTC
CASSQASRGYTF
>NA|14|NA|TRBV4-1|TRBJ2-3
TGCGCCAGCAGCCAAGAGTTGGCCTCCTATACGCAGTATTTT
CASSQELASYTQYF
>few|15|TRBD2|TRBV6-5|TRBJ2-7
TGTGCCAGCAGTTTGGGACTAGCGGGAGCCTACGAGCAGTACTTC
CASSLGLAGAYEQYF
>NA|16|TRBD2|TRBV5-4|TRBJ2-3
TGTGCCAGCAGCCCTAGCGGGGGGACCCTCACAGATACGCAGTATTTT
CASSPSGGTLTDTQYF
>NA|15|NA|TRBV19|TRBJ1-2
TGTGCCAGTAGTATCAGGAGGGGAGCTAACTATGGCTACACCTTC
CASSIRRGANYGYTF
>NA|15|TRBD2|TRBV11-3|TRBJ2-3
TGTGCCAGCAGCTCGACTAGCGGGAGTGGAGATACGCAGTATTTT
CASSSTSGSGDTQYF
>NA|17|TRBD1|TRBV27|TRBJ2-7
TGTGCCAGCAGCCGCTCCCATCCCAGACAGGGCTTGAACGAGCAGTACTTC
CASSRSHPRQGLNEQYF
>NA|19|TRBD2|TRBV5-8|TRBJ2-3
TGTGCCAGCAGCCGCCGGGGGGGGAGGGCTAGCGCCCGCACAGATACGCAGTATTTT
CASSRRGGRASARTDTQYF
>NA|18|TRBD1|TRBV5-1|TRBJ2-6
TGCGCCAGCAGCCCGTGGCGGGACAGGCGATCTGGGGCCAACGTCCTGACTTTC
CASSPWRDRRSGANVLTF
>NA|14|NA|TRBV5-1|TRBJ1-3
TGCGCCAGCAGCTTGGACGGGGTTGGAAACACCATATATTTT
CASSLDGVGNTIYF
>NA|16|TRBD1|TRBV27|TRBJ2-2
TGTGCCAGCAGTTTCTTCCGGGACAGGTACACCGGGGAGCTGTTTTTT
CASSFFRDRYTGELFF
>few|15|TRBD1|TRBV19|TRBJ2-1
TGTGCCAGTAGTATAATCCGGGACAGGGTCAATGAGCAGTTCTTC
CASSIIRDRVNEQFF
>NA|13|TRBD1|TRBV6-5|TRBJ1-5
TGTGCCAGCAGTCAGGGGGCTTATCAGCCCCAGCATTTT
CASSQGAYQPQHF
>NA|16|NA|TRBV5-1|TRBJ2-2
TGCGCCAGCAGCTTGTCCACAGCCATAACCACCGGGGAGCTGTTTTTT
CASSLSTAITTGELFF
>NA|15|NA|TRBV19|TRBJ1-1
TGTGCCAGTACTGGGCAGGGTGGGATGAACACTGAAGCTTTCTTT
CASTGQGGMNTEAFF
>NA|18|TRBD2|TRBV4-1|TRBJ2-1
TGCGCCAGCAGCCATCGCCTTTCTAGCGGGAGGGCCTACAATGAGCAGTTCTTC
CASSHRLSSGRAYNEQFF
>NA|17|NA|TRBV10-2|TRBJ2-1
TGCGCCAGCAGTGACTTACAGGGAGGGGGAGTATACAATGAGCAGTTCTTC
CASSDLQGGGVYNEQFF
>NA|13|TRBD1|TRBV7-3|TRBJ1-1
TGTGCCAGCAGCCGACAGGGTAACACTGAAGCTTTCTTT
CASSRQGNTEAFF
>NA|15|NA|TRBV19|TRBJ1-1
TGTGCCAGTAAAAGAAGGGGCGCGGGGTACACTGAAGCTTTCTTT
CASKRRGAGYTEAFF
>NA|15|TRBD1|TRBV6-4|TRBJ2-3
TGTGCCAGCAGCTCCGGGACAGCGAGCACAGATACGCAGTATTTT
CASSSGTASTDTQYF
>NA|14|TRBD1|TRBV5-4|TRBJ1-1
TGTGCCAGCAGCCCGGGGACAGGGGGAACTGAAGCTTTCTTT
CASSPGTGGTEAFF
>NA|13|NA|TRBV7-8|TRBJ2-1
TGTGCCAGCAGTTCCCAGCGAGACAATGAGCAGTTCTTC
CASSSQRDNEQFF
>once|16|TRBD2|TRBV3-1/TRBV3-2|TRBJ2-3
TGTGCCAGCAGTTTTCTTAGCGGGGGGGCAACAGATACGCAGTATTTT
CASSFLSGGATDTQYF
>NA|15|TRBD2|TRBV6-1|TRBJ2-5
TGTGCCAGCAGTACTAGCGGGGGGCTGGAAGAGACCCAGTACTTC
CASSTSGGLEETQYF
>NA|12|NA|TRBV5-1|TRBJ2-1
TGCGCCAGCAGCGGAGGGCCGAATGAGCAGTTCTTC
CASSGGPNEQFF
>NA|19|TRBD2|TRBV2|TRBJ2-7
TGTGCCAGCAGTGAAAAGTACCCTAGCGGGAGGGCCTTAGTTTGGGAGCAGTACTTC
CASSEKYPSGRALVWEQYF
>NA|13|NA|TRBV9|TRBJ1-1
TGTGCCAGCAGCGTAGAAAGCGTGGGTGAAGCTTTCTTT
CASSVESVGEAFF
>NA|15|TRBD2|TRBV7-6|TRBJ2-1
TGTGCCAGCAGCTTAGCGGGACTAGCGGGCAATGAGCAGTTCTTC
CASSLAGLAGNEQFF
>once|14|NA|TRBV6-6|TRBJ1-2
TGTGCCAGCAGTCTGCCGGGGGTCGATTATGGCTACACCTTC
CASSLPGVDYGYTF
>NA|13|NA|TRBV27|TRBJ1-4
TGTGCCAGCAGTTTGGGCAGGGGTGAAAAACTGTTTTTT
CASSLGRGEKLFF
>NA|15|TRBD2|TRBV5-1|TRBJ2-7
TGCGCCAGCAGCTTGACTAGCGGGAGTCGGAACGAGCAGTACTTC
CASSLTSGSRNEQYF
>once|15|NA|TRBV4-3|TRBJ1-2
TGCGCCAGCAGCCAAGTATTGTTAGATAACTATGGCTACACCTTC
CASSQVLLDNYGYTF
>NA|14|NA|TRBV10-3|TRBJ1-2
TGTGCCATCAGTGATGTCAGGGATAACTATGGCTACACCTTC
CAISDVRDNYGYTF
>NA|15|NA|TRBV28|TRBJ2-7
TGTGCCAGCAGAGGAAACCTTGACAGTTACTACGAGCAGTACTTC
CASRGNLDSYYEQYF
>NA|17|TRBD2|TRBV6-1|TRBJ2-7
TGTGCCAGCAGTGTCCGACTAGCGGGAGGGCCGTCCTACGAGCAGTACTTC
CASSVRLAGGPSYEQYF
>NA|14|NA|TRBV4-2|TRBJ2-1
TGTGCCAGCAGCCCCTCATCCCACTCCGATGAGCAGTTCTTC
CASSPSSHSDEQFF
>NA|15|TRBD1|TRBV7-9|TRBJ1-2
TGTGCCAGCAGCCCAGGGGGTCAGGGGGCAGCTGGCTACACCTTC
CASSPGGQGAAGYTF
>NA|17|TRBD1|TRBV5-4|TRBJ1-1
TGTGCCAGCAGCTTGGGGTTACAGGGGCGAGCGAACACTGAAGCTTTCTTT
CASSLGLQGRANTEAFF
>NA|16|NA|TRBV7-2|TRBJ1-2
TGTGCCAGCAGCTTAGAGTTTTGGACAGAGGCCTATGGCTACACCTTC
CASSLEFWTEAYGYTF
>once|11|NA|TRBV12-3/TRBV12-4|TRBJ1-1
TGTGCCAGCCAGATGAACACTGAAGCTTTCTTT
CASQMNTEAFF
>NA|16|TRBD1|TRBV5-1|TRBJ2-7
TGCGCCAGCAGCTTGGGGGTTTTCGTAGGGGGCCACGAGCAGTACTTC
CASSLGVFVGGHEQYF